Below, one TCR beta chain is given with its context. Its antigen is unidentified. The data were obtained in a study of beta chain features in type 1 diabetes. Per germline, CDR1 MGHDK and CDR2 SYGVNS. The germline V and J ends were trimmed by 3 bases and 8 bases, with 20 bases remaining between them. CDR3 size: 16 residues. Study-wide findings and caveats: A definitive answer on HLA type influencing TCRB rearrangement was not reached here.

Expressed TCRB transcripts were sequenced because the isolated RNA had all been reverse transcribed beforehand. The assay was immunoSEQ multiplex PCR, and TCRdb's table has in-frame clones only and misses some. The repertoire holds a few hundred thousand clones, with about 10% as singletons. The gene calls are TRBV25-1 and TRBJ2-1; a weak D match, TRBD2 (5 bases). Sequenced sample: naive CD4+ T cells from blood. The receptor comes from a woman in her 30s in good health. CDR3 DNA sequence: TGTGCCAGCAGTGAGTACCGGGCGGGCCCCGGGTATGAGCAGTTCTTC. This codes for CASSEYRAGPGYEQFF. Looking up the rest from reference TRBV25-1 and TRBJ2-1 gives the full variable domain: EADIYQTPRYLVIGTGKKITLECSQTMGHDKMYWYQQDPGMELHLIHYSYGVNSTEKGDLSSESTVSRIRTEHFPLTLESARPSHTSQYLCASSEYRAGPGYEQFFGPGTRLTVL.